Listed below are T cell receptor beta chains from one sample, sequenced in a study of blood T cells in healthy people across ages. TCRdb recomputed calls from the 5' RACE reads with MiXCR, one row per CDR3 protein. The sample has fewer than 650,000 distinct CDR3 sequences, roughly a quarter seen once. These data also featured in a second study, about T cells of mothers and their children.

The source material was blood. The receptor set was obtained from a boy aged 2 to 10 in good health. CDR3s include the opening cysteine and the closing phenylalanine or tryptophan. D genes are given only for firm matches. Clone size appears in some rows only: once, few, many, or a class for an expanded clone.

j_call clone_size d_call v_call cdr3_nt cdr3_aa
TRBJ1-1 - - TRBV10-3 TGTGCCATCACTGCGCGTTGGGGGCGAAAGAGAAAGACTGAAGCTTTCTTT CAITARWGRKRKTEAFF
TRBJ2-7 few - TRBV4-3 TGCGCCAGCAGCCGGACTGCGGGACAGAGCTCCTACGAGCAGTACTTC CASSRTAGQSSYEQYF
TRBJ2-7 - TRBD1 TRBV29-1 TGCAGCGTTTATCCACGGGACAGGGGGTACAAGGCCTCCTACGAGCAGTACTTC CSVYPRDRGYKASYEQYF
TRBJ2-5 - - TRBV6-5 TGTGCCAGCAGCTCCGGGAGTGGGGGGGAGACCCAGTACTTC CASSSGSGGETQYF
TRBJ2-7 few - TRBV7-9 TGTGCCATAGAACGGGGCAGATACGAGCAGTACTTC CAIERGRYEQYF
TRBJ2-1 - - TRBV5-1 TGCGCCAGCAGCTTCACAGCGGGTGAGCAGTTCTTC CASSFTAGEQFF
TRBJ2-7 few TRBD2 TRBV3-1 TGTGCCAGCGGTGGGGGCTCACTAGCGGGAGCCTACGAGCAGTACTTC CASGGGSLAGAYEQYF
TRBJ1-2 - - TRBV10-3 TGTGCCATCAGCCACCCGGACGGATCCTATGGCTACACCTTC CAISHPDGSYGYTF
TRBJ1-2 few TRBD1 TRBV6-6 TGTGCCAGCAGTCAACCGGACAGGGTCCCCTATGGCTACACCTTC CASSQPDRVPYGYTF
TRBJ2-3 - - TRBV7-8 TGTGCCAGCAGCTTATTCTACTCGTCGCGAGATACGCAGTATTTT CASSLFYSSRDTQYF
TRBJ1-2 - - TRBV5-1 TGCGCCAGCAGCTTGGAGGACCCAGCTATCTATGGCTACACCTTC CASSLEDPAIYGYTF
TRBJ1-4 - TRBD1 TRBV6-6 TGTGCCAGCTGCAGGGACAGGTCCCTAGAAAAACTGTTTTTT CASCRDRSLEKLFF